This T cell receptor beta chain was sequenced during a study of cytomegalovirus exposure and HLA in healthy donors. PCR amplification relied on 60 Vbeta primers (plus 13 Jbeta primers). Profiled with immunoSEQ multiplex PCR; TCRdb holds only in-frame clones, not every one. Of a few hundred thousand clones listed, 65% to 80% were seen once; the top ten hold around 0.2%. Germline values: CDR1 LNHNV, CDR2 YYDKDF (reference sequence). The CDR3 contains 15 residues. V lost 0 bases and J lost 5, with 11 bases in between. The receptor was isolated from a girl aged 2-15 years in good health and CMV-seronegative. V is TRBV15 and J is TRBJ1-5, with a possible D match to TRBD1 (5 bases). Sequenced sample: PBMCs. This chain's CDR3 is CATSRDRGRDQPQHF. The CDR3 coding sequence is TGTGCCACCAGCAGAGATCGCGGCAGGGATCAGCCCCAGCATTTT. Looking up the rest from reference TRBV15 and TRBJ1-5 gives the full variable domain: DAMVIQNPRYQVTQFGKPVTLSCSQTLNHNVMYWYQQKSSQAPKLLFHYYDKDFNNEADTPDNFQSRRPNTSFCFLDIRSPGLGDTAMYLCATSRDRGRDQPQHFGDGTRLSIL.